This entry lists 19 T cell receptor beta chains sequenced from one sample in a study of T cell changes during pregnancy in multiple sclerosis. Using immunoSEQ multiplex PCR, the repertoire was profiled, and TCRdb retains in-frame clones only, with some absent. The sample lists 40,000 to 55,000 clones, around 90% seen once, with around 0.52% in the top ten. This specimen consisted of CD4+ T cells from peripheral blood mononuclear cells, obtained in the third trimester of pregnancy. These receptors were collected from a female donor with multiple sclerosis, enrolled in a pregnancy study.

This chain joins TRBV5-1 and TRBJ1-2; 9 nucleotides align to TRBD1. Germline values: CDR1 SGHRS, CDR2 YFSETQ. This CDR3 comprises 12 residues. The J segment lost 8 bases and the V segment lost 2 bases, leaving 1 base of the junction unmatched. The CDR3 here is CASSLTGGGYTF. CDR3 nucleotides: TGCGCCAGCAGCTTAACAGGGGGCGGCTACACCTTC. The full variable domain, rest sourced from reference TRBV5-1 and TRBJ1-2, is KAGVTQTPRYLIKTRGQQVTLSCSPISGHRSVSWYQQTPGQGLQFLFEYFSETQRNKGNFPGRFSGRQFSNSRSEMNVSTLELGDSALYLCASSLTGGGYTFGSGTRLTVV.

The chain employs TRBV19 and TRBJ1-1, with TRBD1 matching 8 bases. The V and J ends lost 10 bases and 4 bases, in that order; junction bases with no gene match: 14. The length of the CDR3 is 15 residues. Germline loops: CDR1 LNHDA, CDR2 SQIVND (reference sequence). Here the CDR3 reads CATEQGVGVGTEAFF. CDR3 nucleotide sequence: TGTGCCACCGAACAGGGGGTCGGGGTGGGCACTGAAGCTTTCTTT.

The chain links TRBV4-2 to TRBJ1-5; tentative D call: TRBD1 (6 bases). Germline loops: CDR1 LGHNA, CDR2 YNFKEQ. V was trimmed by 0 bases and J by 7 bases, leaving 10 bases between them. This CDR3 is 14 amino acids long. As DNA, the CDR3 is TGTGCCAGCAGCCAAGAGGGGGCTGCCCAGCCCCAGCATTTT. It yields the protein CASSQEGAAQPQHF.

The chain links TRBV7-9 to TRBJ2-1; 10 nucleotides match TRBD2. Germline CDR1 reads SEHNR; CDR2 reads FQNEAQ (reference sequence). After removal of 5 bases from V and 9 bases from J, the junction contained 13 bases not matched to a gene. The CDR3 totals 16 residues. The chain's CDR3 is CASSPRLAGGLSEQFF. DNA of the CDR3: TGTGCCAGCAGCCCCAGACTAGCGGGCGGGCTAAGTGAGCAGTTCTTC.

This clone was found a few times. The chain links TRBV2 to TRBJ2-6; D is unclear. V lost 6 bases to trimming and J lost 0 bases, with 9 bases between them. Germline values: CDR1 SNHLY, CDR2 FYNNEI. The CDR3 loop spans 15 amino acids. CDR3 bases: TGTGCCAGCAGCCCTCAGAACTCTGGGGCCAACGTCCTGACTTTC. It is translated as CASSPQNSGANVLTF.

V and J are TRBV2 and TRBJ2-5; 9 nucleotides agree with TRBD2. This CDR3 is 17 amino acids long. CDR1 and CDR2 from the germline V gene are SNHLY and FYNNEI. V lost 6 bases and J lost 1; bases outside the gene matches: 12. DNA for the CDR3: TGTGCCAGCAGGTCCCTAGCGGGATTGATTTTCCAAGAGACCCAGTACTTC. Encoded protein: CASRSLAGLIFQETQYF.

V usage is TRBV27 and J usage is TRBJ1-1, with 11 bases fitting TRBD1. This CDR3 spans 16 amino acids. The V gene end was trimmed by 4 bases and the J gene end by 5 bases; junction bases not matched to a gene: 9. Germline values: CDR1 MNHEY, CDR2 SMNVEV (reference sequence). The CDR3 bases are TGTGCCAGCAGTTACCACGGACAGGGGGCGAGTACTGAAGCTTTCTTT. It translates to CASSYHGQGASTEAFF.

V and J are TRBV5-6 and TRBJ1-2; D unclear. This CDR3 region has 14 residues. Germline loops: CDR1 SGHDT, CDR2 YYEEEE. V was clipped by 5 bases and J by 2 bases, with 13 bases between them. CDR3 sequence: CASRNTGRNYGYTF. The CDR3 DNA follows: TGTGCCAGCAGAAACACTGGGAGAAACTATGGCTACACCTTC.

V usage is TRBV7-9 and J usage is TRBJ2-7; 11 bases align to TRBD2. The CDR3 is 18 amino acids. CDR1 and CDR2 (germline): SEHNR, FQNEAQ (reference sequence). V dropped 0 bases and J dropped 4; count of bases not matched to a gene: 11. In DNA form, the CDR3 reads TGTGCCAGCAGCTTAGCGCGCGGCTTAGGGACTAGCGGATACGAGCAGTACTTC. This sequence encodes CASSLARGLGTSGYEQYF. The full variable domain, rest sourced from reference TRBV7-9 and TRBJ2-7, is DTGVSQNPRHKITKRGQNVTFRCDPISEHNRLYWYRQTLGQGPEFLTYFQNEAQLEKSRLLSDRFSAERPKGSFSTLEIQRTEQGDSAMYLCASSLARGLGTSGYEQYFGPGTRLTVT.

The chain joins TRBV19 to TRBJ2-2, with TRBD2 identical over 10 bases. The CDR3 sequence is 16 residues long. V lost 4 bases, J lost 2 bases, and 4 bases stayed unmatched. The germline V gene encodes CDR1 LNHDA and CDR2 SQIVND (reference sequence). The CDR3 DNA reads as TGTGCCAGTAGTAGGGCTAGCGGGAGTAACACCGGGGAGCTGTTTTTT. Translated, it gives CASSRASGSNTGELFF.

This chain connects TRBV11-1 to TRBJ2-3; 8 bases fit TRBD2. Looked up from germline, CDR1 is SGHAT and CDR2 is FQDESV (reference sequence). The CDR3 runs 13 residues. The V segment lost 5 bases and the J segment 4 bases; nucleotides outside the gene matches: 2. CDR3 in amino acids: CASSRAGADTQYF. In DNA, the CDR3 is TGTGCCAGCAGCAGAGCGGGAGCAGATACGCAGTATTTT.

The chain combines TRBV7-6 with TRBJ2-5; the D gene is possibly TRBD2 (6 bases). V was pared by 3 bases and J by 4 bases, with 9 bases between. This CDR3 comprises 13 residues. The germline V gene has CDR1 SGHVS and CDR2 FNYEAQ. In DNA, the CDR3 is TGTGCCAGCAGCTTTCGAGCGGGAGAGACCCAGTACTTC. It translates to CASSFRAGETQYF. Together with reference TRBV7-6 and TRBJ2-5, the CDR3 gives the full variable domain: GAGVSQSPRYKVTKRGQDVALRCDPISGHVSLYWYRQALGQGPEFLTYFNYEAQQDKSGLPNDRFSAERPEGSISTLTIQRTEQRDSAMYRCASSFRAGETQYFGPGTRLLVL.

The chain carries TRBV7-2 and TRBJ2-7; 8 nucleotides agree with TRBD1. Germline CDR1 SGHTA, CDR2 FQGNSA. CDR3 length: 14 amino acids. The ends lost 4 bases at V and 5 bases at J; junction bases unmatched: 7. CDR3 residues: CASSSRTGYDEQYF. The CDR3 DNA reads as TGTGCCAGCAGCTCCAGGACAGGGTACGACGAGCAGTACTTC.

The rearrangement uses TRBV5-4 and TRBJ2-3; 15 positions agree with TRBD2. With V trimmed by 4 bases and J by 0 bases, 6 bases remained unmatched. The V gene's germline CDR1 is SGHNT and CDR2 YYREEE (reference sequence). CDR3 size: 18 residues. The CDR3 sequence: CASSRGTSGGPSTDTQYF. Here the CDR3 DNA reads TGTGCCAGCAGCCGGGGGACTAGCGGGGGGCCTAGCACAGATACGCAGTATTTT.

V usage is TRBV19 and J usage is TRBJ2-2; 8 bases match TRBD2. With V trimmed by 6 bases and J by 6 bases, 12 bases remained unmatched. This CDR3 is 16 amino acids long. Germline loops: CDR1 LNHDA, CDR2 SQIVND (reference sequence). The DNA for the CDR3 is TGTGCCAGTAGAGTAAGAGGGACTAGTTTTGCCGGGGAGCTGTTTTTT. This translates into CASRVRGTSFAGELFF.

In its sample, this clone was seen once. V and J are TRBV6-5 and TRBJ2-6; TRBD1 is a possible D gene (5 bases). Deletions cut 2 bases from V and 2 bases from J, with 10 bases between. Germline-derived CDR1 and CDR2 are MNHEY and SVGAGI. The CDR3 is 16 amino acids. CDR3 residues: CASSYIQVPGANVLTF. In DNA, the CDR3 is TGTGCCAGCAGTTACATACAGGTTCCTGGGGCCAACGTCCTGACTTTC.

The DNA for the CDR3 is TGTGCCAGCAGCAGGGAGGCCCAGTACTTC. This sequence encodes CASSREAQYF. This sequence joins TRBV7-8 and TRBJ2-5, with D possibly being TRBD2 (6 bases). The CDR3 has 10 amino acids. In germline, CDR1 is SGHVS, CDR2 FQNEAQ. V dropped 5 bases and J dropped 9 bases, with 7 bases sitting between them.

CDR3 region: CASSLEGAASNEQFF. The CDR3 nucleotides read TGTGCCAGCAGCCTAGAGGGGGCCGCTAGCAATGAGCAGTTCTTC. The chain links TRBV27 to TRBJ2-1; 7 nucleotides match TRBD1. V shed 6 bases, J shed 6 bases, and the junction held 11 bases outside the gene matches. From germline, CDR1 is MNHEY and CDR2 SMNVEV (reference sequence). This CDR3 contains 15 residues.

V usage is TRBV29-1 and J usage is TRBJ2-1, with TRBD2 matching over 16 bases. The CDR3 contains 19 residues. Germline V gene lookup returns CDR1 SQVTM and CDR2 ANQGSEA. With 5 bases clipped from V and 1 base from J, the junction kept 11 bases outside the gene matches. The CDR3 protein is CSVRGHPGLAGGSYNEQFF. CDR3 bases: TGCAGCGTTCGGGGACACCCGGGACTAGCGGGAGGGTCCTACAATGAGCAGTTCTTC.